The entry below gives a single T cell receptor beta chain sequence along with its context. As yet, its antigen is unknown. The source of the sample is a study of cytomegalovirus exposure and HLA in healthy donors. Study-level findings and limits: Within the approximately 110 validation repertoires, first-cohort TCR clusters tended to co-occur, according to a later analysis. Cytomegalovirus association was assigned to about 150 TCR beta chains.

Assay: immunoSEQ multiplex PCR; the TCRdb copy retains only in-frame clones and omits some. This sample carries about 200,000 clones, around 90% of them seen once, and the ten largest clones take around 3%. The CDR3 is 16 amino acids. From germline, CDR1 is SNHLY and CDR2 FYNNEI. Trimming removed 0 bases from V and 1 base from J, with 10 bases in between. This chain joins TRBV2 and TRBJ1-3; D gene ambiguous. The TCR comes from a woman aged 18-29 years in good health and CMV-seronegative. Sequenced sample: PBMCs. CDR3 bases: TGTGCCAGCAGTGAAGCGCTTGGGCAGTCTGGAAACACCATATATTTT. This gives the protein CASSEALGQSGNTIYF.